The 14 T cell receptor beta chains in this list originate from one sample, sequenced in a study of T cell responses to AZD1222 COVID-19 vaccine. Clones were sequenced by immunoSEQ multiplex PCR, and TCRdb holds only the in-frame ones, with some missing. The repertoire holds around 260,000 clones, with 85% to 95% as singletons. Source: peripheral blood, taken on day 0 of AZD1222 vaccination. The receptors were gathered from an adult in good health.

The sample holds one count of this clone. V and J are TRBV5-1 and TRBJ2-7; D is perhaps TRBD1 (5 bases). This CDR3 spans 16 amino acids. The germline V gene has CDR1 SGHRS and CDR2 YFSETQ. V lost 4 bases, J lost 3 bases, and 20 bases lay in between. CDR3 nucleotides: TGCGCCAGCAGCGATTCACCAGGGCTTGGGGACTACGAGCAGTACTTC. Encoded protein: CASSDSPGLGDYEQYF.

The chain is built from TRBV28 and TRBJ2-4, with D tentatively TRBD1 or TRBD2 (5 bases each). With 4 bases removed from V and 0 bases from J, the gap between germline ends came to 28 bases. CDR3 length: 21 residues. Germline V gene sequence: CDR1 MDHEN, CDR2 SYDVKM. CDR3 bases: TGTGCCAGCAGTTACCGGGACCTACGGTCGTCGAGACGGGTAGCCAAAAACATTCAGTACTTC. This encodes CASSYRDLRSSRRVAKNIQYF.

This rearrangement joins TRBV24-1 to TRBJ1-2; TRBD1 matches 8 bases. This CDR3 comprises 13 residues. Looked up from germline, CDR1 is KGHDR and CDR2 is SFDVKD. Losses at the gene ends were 3 bases for V and 13 bases for J; bases not matched to a gene: 9. This CDR3 is CATSDPDRGVSTF. DNA for the CDR3: TGTGCCACCAGTGATCCCGACAGGGGTGTTAGCACCTTC.

The rearrangement joins TRBV28 to TRBJ1-2; 7 nucleotides match TRBD1. The germline CDR1 and CDR2 sequences are MDHEN and SYDVKM. V shed 6 bases and J 5 bases; nucleotides not matched to a gene: 3. The CDR3 spans 12 residues. The CDR3 spells CASRQGVYGYTF. CDR3 nucleotides: TGTGCCAGCAGGCAGGGGGTTTATGGCTACACCTTC.

The rearrangement joins TRBV5-1 to TRBJ1-6, with 7 bases lining up with TRBD1. Germline V gene lookup returns CDR1 SGHRS and CDR2 YFSETQ. J lost 7 bases, V lost 5 bases, and 15 bases had no gene match. The CDR3 loop spans 17 amino acids. CDR3 in amino acids: CASSSGQAIPSNSPLHF. As DNA, the CDR3 is TGCGCCAGCAGTTCCGGACAGGCCATTCCTTCGAATTCACCCCTCCACTTT.

This clone was counted once. Written as DNA, the CDR3 is TGTGCCAGCACCAGGGGGGCGGGTAAGCCTGGGGCCAACGTCCTGACTTTC. Translated, it gives CASTRGAGKPGANVLTF. V and J are TRBV5-5 and TRBJ2-6, with TRBD1 as a possible D gene (7 bases). Trimming took 6 bases from V and 2 from J, leaving 18 bases between them. Germline-derived CDR1 and CDR2 are SGHKS and YYEKEE (reference sequence). CDR3 size: 17 residues.

The chain combines TRBV19 with TRBJ1-5; perhaps TRBD1 as D (6 bases). The CDR3 has 12 amino acids. V was clipped by 10 bases and J by 2 bases, with 9 bases between them. Germline V lookup: CDR1 LNHDA, CDR2 SQIVND (reference sequence). The CDR3 loop is CATRQGNQPQHF. The DNA for the CDR3 is TGTGCCACTCGACAGGGCAATCAGCCCCAGCATTTT.

This CDR3 reads CASSLEGSGETQYF. CDR3 in DNA: TGCGCCAGCAGCTTGGAGGGTAGTGGGGAGACCCAGTACTTC. V usage is TRBV5-1 and J usage is TRBJ2-5; D is ambiguous. Germline V gene lookup returns CDR1 SGHRS and CDR2 YFSETQ. The CDR3 is 14 residues long. Trimming left V 0 bases short and J 5 bases short, with 11 bases between.

The J gene is TRBJ2-2, the V gene TRBV4-3; tentative D call: TRBD1 (6 bases). This CDR3 is 17 amino acids long. V gave up 0 bases and J gave up 4 bases, with 15 bases separating them. Germline assignment: CDR1 LGHNA and CDR2 YSLEER. The CDR3 DNA is TGCGCCAGCAGCCAAGATGGGGCAGGGGCGACCACCGGGGAGCTGTTTTTT. It translates to CASSQDGAGATTGELFF.

J is TRBJ1-6 and V is TRBV5-1; 7 bases agree with TRBD1. There are 14 residues in the CDR3. V lost 4 bases to trimming and J lost 10 bases; unmatched junction nucleotides: 8. Germline loops: CDR1 SGHRS, CDR2 YFSETQ. This CDR3 is CASSPGTVGSPLHF. CDR3 sequence (DNA): TGCGCCAGCAGCCCGGGGACAGTGGGATCACCCCTCCACTTT.

The CDR3 reads CAWNPFGRGITDTQYF. CDR3 coding DNA: TGTGCCTGGAATCCTTTCGGGAGGGGGATCACAGATACGCAGTATTTT. The chain links TRBV30 to TRBJ2-3, with 8 nucleotides matching TRBD2. Germline CDR1 GTSNPN, CDR2 SVGIG (reference sequence). V lost 4 bases to trimming and J lost 2 bases; unmatched junction nucleotides: 11. The CDR3 runs 16 residues.

This rearrangement joins TRBV11-1 to TRBJ2-1, with 8 bases identical to TRBD1. The CDR3 sequence is 15 residues long. V gave up 6 bases and J gave up 7 bases; unmatched junction bases: 11. The germline V gene encodes CDR1 SGHAT and CDR2 FQDESV (reference sequence). The CDR3 reads CASRKRGQAQNEQFF. As DNA, the CDR3 is TGTGCCAGCAGAAAAAGGGGACAGGCTCAGAATGAGCAGTTCTTC.

The J gene is TRBJ2-2, the V gene TRBV2, with TRBD2 identical over 7 bases. Germline V gene data show CDR1 as SNHLY and CDR2 as FYNNEI. V lost 6 bases, J lost 3 bases, and 4 bases stayed unmatched. CDR3 length: 14 residues. The CDR3 nucleotides read TGTGCCAGCAGCCTTACTAGCGACACCGGGGAGCTGTTTTTT. This codes for CASSLTSDTGELFF. Full variable domain (outside the CDR3, taken from reference TRBV2 and TRBJ2-2): EPEVTQTPSHQVTQMGQEVILRCVPISNHLYFYWYRQILGQKVEFLVSFYNNEISEKSEIFDDQFSVERPDGSNFTLKIRSTKLEDSAMYFCASSLTSDTGELFFGEGSRLTVL.

The V call is TRBV6-2 or TRBV6-3, the J call TRBJ1-6, with D possibly being TRBD1 (5 bases). The CDR3 length is 13 residues. Germline V lookup: CDR1 MNHEY, CDR2 SVGEGT. Trimming cost V 2 bases and J 10 bases, with 9 bases left between them. The CDR3 nucleotides are TGTGCCAGCAGTTACCCCGGGGACTCACCCCTCCACTTT. As protein: CASSYPGDSPLHF.